This T cell receptor beta chain was sequenced for a study of blood T cells in healthy people across ages. PCR was performed a second time for about 7 to 11 cycles using a sample-barcoded 5' primer and a J-beta primer mix. TCRdb re-analysed the 5' RACE reads in MiXCR, keeping a single row per CDR3 protein. The data contain about 1.5 million distinct CDR3 sequences, approximately 43% of them singletons. General study results and limits: Naive T cell percentage strongly correlated with TCR beta diversity. With age, beta diversity per million T cells declined roughly linearly, significantly by 30 to 50. It was the long-lived donors that had more naive CD4+ cells and higher diversity than aged donors.

PBMCs were isolated at a quantity of at least 6.5 million per sample. V lost 5 bases and J lost 1, with 12 bases in between. Germline CDR1 reads SQVTM; CDR2 reads ANQGSEA. This CDR3 has 13 residues. This clonotype showed up just a few times. The antigen is not known. The sequenced sample was blood. The chain carries TRBV29-1 and TRBJ2-7, with D perhaps TRBD1 (6 bases). The sequence came from a woman younger than 30 in good health. CDR3 residues: CSVTPQGSYEQYF. CDR3 nucleotides: TGCAGCGTTACACCACAGGGTTCCTACGAGCAGTACTTC.